This entry concerns a single TCR beta chain. Antigen unknown. This entry belongs to a study of blood T cells in healthy people across ages. The length of the CDR3 is 15 residues. Germline loops: CDR1 SNHLY, CDR2 FYNNEI. The V segment lost 6 bases and the J segment 8 bases; nucleotides outside the gene matches: 9. For the second PCR, which ran for about 6 to 11 cycles, a sample-barcoded 5' primer and a J-beta primer mix were used. MiXCR, applied by TCRdb to the 5' RACE reads, yields one record per CDR3 protein. Found here are roughly 1,700,000 distinct CDR3 sequences, about 28% of them singletons; the top ten hold over 7%. Healthy Caucasian individuals from Russia aged roughly 6 to 90 served as donors. Drawn from each donor were ten milliliters of peripheral blood. The study, taken as a whole, reports: Age showed a roughly linear inverse relationship with TCR beta diversity per million T cells. There was a strong correlation between TCR beta diversity and naive T cell percentage.

The sample taken for sequencing was blood. The receptor was derived from a young woman in good health. This chain joins TRBV2 and TRBJ2-1, with TRBD2 identical over 11 bases. The CDR3 reads CASRAGTSGGHEQFF. CDR3 in DNA: TGTGCCAGCAGGGCCGGGACTAGCGGTGGTCATGAGCAGTTCTTC.